The T cell receptor (beta chain) under discussion was sequenced for a study of ipilimumab plus nivolumab after autologous stem cell transplantation. Study-wide background: Typical patient got 5 ipilimumab doses and about eight nivolumab doses (median).

Ipilimumab, 1 mg/kg, started 14 to 28 days after autologous transplant. Patients received nivolumab 3 mg/kg at weeks 1, 4, 7, 10, then fortnightly to week 26. As regards this clone: Its antigen is not known.

The germline CDR1 and CDR2 sequences are GTSNPN and SVGIG (reference sequence). After removal of 2 bases from V and 6 bases from J, the junction contained 6 bases not matched to a gene. The length of the CDR3 is 14 residues. Some clones are missing from TCRdb's copy, which holds only in-frame ones; the method was immunoSEQ multiplex PCR. Of tens of thousands of clones in the sample, 92% are singletons; the top ten hold more than 0.7%. Findings and limits, study-wide: The authors say TCR, Treg and microbiome findings warrant further study.

The rearrangement joins TRBV30 to TRBJ2-3, with 9 positions matching TRBD2. The sequencing here drew on PBMCs, taken in a trial of ipilimumab plus nivolumab as post-transplant consolidation. This clonotype was sampled from a male donor with multiple myeloma. CDR3 nucleotides: TGTGCCTGGAGTTTGGCGGGGGGGCTGGATACGCAGTATTTT. Its translation is CAWSLAGGLDTQYF.